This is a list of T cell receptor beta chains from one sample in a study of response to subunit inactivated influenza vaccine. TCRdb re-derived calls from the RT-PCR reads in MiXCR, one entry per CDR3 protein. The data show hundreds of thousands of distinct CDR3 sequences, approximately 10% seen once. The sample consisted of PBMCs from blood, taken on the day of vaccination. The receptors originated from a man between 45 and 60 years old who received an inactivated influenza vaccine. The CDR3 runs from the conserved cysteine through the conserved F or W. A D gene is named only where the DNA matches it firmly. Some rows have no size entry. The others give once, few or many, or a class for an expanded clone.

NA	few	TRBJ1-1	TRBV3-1	TGTGCCAGCAGCCAAGTAAGGGTGATAAGGACTGAAGCTTTCTTT	CASSQVRVIRTEAFF
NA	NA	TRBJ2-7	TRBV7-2	TGTGCCAGCAGCCGATCTAACGGGGGCGAGCAGTACTTC	CASSRSNGGEQYF
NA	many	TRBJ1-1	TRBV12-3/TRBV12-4	TGTGCCAGCAGTTTATTCGGGGTTGGAACTGAAGCTTTCTTT	CASSLFGVGTEAFF
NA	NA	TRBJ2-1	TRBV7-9	TGTGCCAGCAGCCCCGCGCCTTCGGGGGAGCAGTTCTTC	CASSPAPSGEQFF
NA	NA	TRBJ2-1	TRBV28	TGTGCCAGTACCCATGCCTCCGACGAGCAGTTCTTC	CASTHASDEQFF
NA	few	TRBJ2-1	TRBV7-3	TGTGCCAGCAGCTTTGGTCCCTCGCCCGATGAGCAGTTCTTC	CASSFGPSPDEQFF
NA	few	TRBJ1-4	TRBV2	TGTGCCATCGGTAATGAAAAACTGTTTTTT	CAIGNEKLFF
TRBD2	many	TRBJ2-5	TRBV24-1	TGTGCCACCAGTGATATCCGGGAGGCTCGACAAGAGACCCAGTACTTC	CATSDIREARQETQYF
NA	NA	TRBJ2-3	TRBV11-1	TGTGCCAGCAGCGTTATGGAGGACAGTAAATCTAGCACAGATACGCAGTATTTT	CASSVMEDSKSSTDTQYF
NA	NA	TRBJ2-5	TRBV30	TGTGCCTGGAGTCAGGGCTGGGGAGAGACCCAGTACTTC	CAWSQGWGETQYF
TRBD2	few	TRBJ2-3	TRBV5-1	TGCGCCAGCAGGCCTACTAGCGGGAGTTGGCCAGATACGCAGTATTTT	CASRPTSGSWPDTQYF
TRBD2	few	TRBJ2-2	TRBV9	TGTGCCAGCAGCGTAGGGACTAGCGGGATAAACACCGGGGAGCTGTTTTTT	CASSVGTSGINTGELFF
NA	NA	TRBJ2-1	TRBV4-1	TGCGCCAGCAGCCAAGAAGTCAGGCCCGCTAACAATGAGCAGTTCTTC	CASSQEVRPANNEQFF
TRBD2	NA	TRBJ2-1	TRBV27	TGTGCCAGCAGTTTAGCGGGGGTTTCTTCCAATGAGCAGTTCTTC	CASSLAGVSSNEQFF
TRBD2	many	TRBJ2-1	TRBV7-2	TGTGCCAGCAGCTTACTAGCGGGCCTAAGTTACAATGAGCAGTTCTTC	CASSLLAGLSYNEQFF
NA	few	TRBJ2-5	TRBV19	TGTGCCAGTAGTTTTCATGGGGGGCAAGAGACCCAGTACTTC	CASSFHGGQETQYF
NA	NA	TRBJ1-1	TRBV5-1	TGCGCCAGCAGCTTGGGGGTGGGAGTGAACACTGAAGCTTTCTTT	CASSLGVGVNTEAFF
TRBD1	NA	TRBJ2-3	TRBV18	TGTGCCAGCTCACCTTGGACAGGGATCGTAGATACGCAGTATTTT	CASSPWTGIVDTQYF
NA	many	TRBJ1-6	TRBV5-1	TGCGCCAGCAGTAACAGGAGCTCCTATAATTCACCCCTCCACTTT	CASSNRSSYNSPLHF
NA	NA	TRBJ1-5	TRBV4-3	TGCGCCAGCAGCGGAGATAGGGGAAGCAATCAGCCCCAGCATTTT	CASSGDRGSNQPQHF
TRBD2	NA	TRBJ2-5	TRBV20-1	TGCAGTGCTAGAGATCCCCTAGCGGGGGAGACCCAGTACTTC	CSARDPLAGETQYF
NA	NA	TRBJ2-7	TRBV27	TGTGCCAGCAGGCCCCGGGACCCACCCGAGCAGTACTTC	CASRPRDPPEQYF
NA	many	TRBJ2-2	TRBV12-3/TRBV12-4	TGTGCCAGCAGTCGAACAGTGCGAAGCACCGGGGAGCTGTTTTTT	CASSRTVRSTGELFF
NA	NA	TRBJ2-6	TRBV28	TGTGCCAGCGGACGTCAGGGGATCGGATGGGGGGCCAACGTCCTGACTTTC	CASGRQGIGWGANVLTF
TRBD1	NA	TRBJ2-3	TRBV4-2	TGTGCCAGCAGCCAAGATAGGGGACAGTACACAGATACGCAGTATTTT	CASSQDRGQYTDTQYF
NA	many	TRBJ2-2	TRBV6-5	TGTGCCAGCAGTACCGAAGGACGGACGAACACCGGGGAGCTGTTTTTT	CASSTEGRTNTGELFF
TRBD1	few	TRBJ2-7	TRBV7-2	TGTGCCAGCAGCTCCGCCGGGACAGGGAGGGTCGAGCAGTACTTC	CASSSAGTGRVEQYF
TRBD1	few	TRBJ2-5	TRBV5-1	TGCGCCAGCAGCTTGGAAGGACAGGTACAAGAGACCCAGTACTTC	CASSLEGQVQETQYF
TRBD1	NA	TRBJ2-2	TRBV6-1	TGTGCCAGCGACAGGGACAGGAACACCGGGGAGCTGTTTTTT	CASDRDRNTGELFF
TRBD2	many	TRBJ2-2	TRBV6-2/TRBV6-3	TGTGCCACCGGACTAGCGGGGACGAACACCGGGGAGCTGTTTTTT	CATGLAGTNTGELFF
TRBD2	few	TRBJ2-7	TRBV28	TGTGCCAGCAGTCCCAGATATAGCGGGAGACCCTACGAGCAGTACTTC	CASSPRYSGRPYEQYF
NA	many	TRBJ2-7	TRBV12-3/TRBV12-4	TGTGCCAGCAGTTCCCGGTGGGAGCGGGTCCCCTACGAGCAGTACTTC	CASSSRWERVPYEQYF
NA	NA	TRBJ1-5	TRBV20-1	TGCAGTGCTAGACAGGGTAGTCAGCGCCAGCATTTT	CSARQGSQRQHF
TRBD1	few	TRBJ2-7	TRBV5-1	TGCGCCAGCAGCCCCAACGCGGGACAGGGCTCCTACGAGCAGTACTTC	CASSPNAGQGSYEQYF
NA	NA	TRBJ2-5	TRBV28	TGTGCCAGCAGAAACACCGACTTCGCTTGGGAGACCCAGTACTTC	CASRNTDFAWETQYF
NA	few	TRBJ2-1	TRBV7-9	TGTGCCAGCAGCACAACGGGGGTCGATGAGCAGTTCTTC	CASSTTGVDEQFF
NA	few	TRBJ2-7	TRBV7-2	TGTGCCAGCAGCTTAGATAATTCCGAGCAGTACTTC	CASSLDNSEQYF
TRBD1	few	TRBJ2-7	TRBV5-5	TGTGCCAGCAGCTTGTTCCAGGGGGCGCGGGTCGAGCAGTACTTC	CASSLFQGARVEQYF
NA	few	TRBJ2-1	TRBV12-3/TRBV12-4	TGTGCCAGCAGCTGGGTATTAGGGGATAAAAATGAGCAGTTCTTC	CASSWVLGDKNEQFF
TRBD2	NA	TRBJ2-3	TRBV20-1	TGCAGTGCTAGAACTAGCGCGATTGGCACAGATACGCAGTATTTT	CSARTSAIGTDTQYF
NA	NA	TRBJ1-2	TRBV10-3	TGTGCCATCAGCGGGCAGGTCAGCGAGGGCTACACCTTC	CAISGQVSEGYTF
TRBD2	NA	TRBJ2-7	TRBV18	TGTGCCAGCTCACCACCGAGCTCTAGCGGGGGGCGAGAGCAGTACTTC	CASSPPSSSGGREQYF
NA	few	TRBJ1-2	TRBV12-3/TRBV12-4	TGTGCCAGCAGTCTCCCGGGGGGTTGGGGTGGCTACACCTTC	CASSLPGGWGGYTF
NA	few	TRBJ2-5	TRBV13	TGTGCCAGCAGCTTATCAGCAAGGGCGGAGACCCAGTACTTC	CASSLSARAETQYF
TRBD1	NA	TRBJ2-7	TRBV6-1	TGTGCCAGCAGTGAATTGTGGACAGGAGCCTACGAGCAGTACTTC	CASSELWTGAYEQYF
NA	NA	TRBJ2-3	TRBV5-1	TGCGCCAGCAGCCCCCGGCCTCGCGAAGAGACAGATACGCAGTATTTT	CASSPRPREETDTQYF